This TCR beta chain was identified during a study of T cells in Graves' hyperthyroidism and ophthalmopathy. About the study: Before treatment of any kind, peripheral blood was taken at initial diagnosis.

This clonotype was counted ten times or more. Deletions cut 7 bases from V and 2 bases from J, with 15 bases between. Germline lookup yields CDR1 MDHEN and CDR2 SYDVKM. The CDR3 covers 14 residues. When hyperthyroidism was first diagnosed, the blood sample was taken, preceding any ophthalmopathy symptoms. Fresh peripheral blood, 8 to 10 ml, was the source of the PBMCs. The investigators amplified TCR beta CDR3 regions from RNA transcripts. Researchers ran a first-round RT-PCR on the TCR CDR3 using the HTBI primer set. In TCRdb, the multiplex PCR reads were re-called with MiXCR into one record per CDR3 protein. Here the sample spans a few hundred thousand distinct CDR3 sequences, roughly 15% being singletons.

The source material was blood. The rearrangement uses TRBV28 and TRBJ2-7; D might be TRBD1 or TRBD2, each matching 5 bases. This TCR was recovered from a woman in her 40s with Graves' hyperthyroidism that later progressed to Graves' ophthalmopathy. CDR3 nucleotides: TGTGCCAGCACCTTGGTGGGACCTCCCTACGAGCAGTACTTC. Amino acid sequence: CASTLVGPPYEQYF.